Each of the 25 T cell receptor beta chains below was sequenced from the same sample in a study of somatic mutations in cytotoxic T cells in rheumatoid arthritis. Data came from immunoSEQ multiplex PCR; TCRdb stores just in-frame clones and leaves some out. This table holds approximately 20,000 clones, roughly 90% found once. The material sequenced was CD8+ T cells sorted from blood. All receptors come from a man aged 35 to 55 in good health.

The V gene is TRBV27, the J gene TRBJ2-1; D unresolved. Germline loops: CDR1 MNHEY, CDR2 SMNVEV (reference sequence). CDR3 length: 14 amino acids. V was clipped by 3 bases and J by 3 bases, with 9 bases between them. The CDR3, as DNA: TGTGCCAGCAGTTTGAAGGGCGGCTACAATGAGCAGTTCTTC. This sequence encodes CASSLKGGYNEQFF.

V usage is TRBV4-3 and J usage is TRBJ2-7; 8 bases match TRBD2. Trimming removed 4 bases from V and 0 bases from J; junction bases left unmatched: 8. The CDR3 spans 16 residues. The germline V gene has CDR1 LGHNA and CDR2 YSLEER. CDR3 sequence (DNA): TGCGCCAGCAGCCCCCGGACGAGCGGGGGCTCCTACGAGCAGTACTTC. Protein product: CASSPRTSGGSYEQYF.

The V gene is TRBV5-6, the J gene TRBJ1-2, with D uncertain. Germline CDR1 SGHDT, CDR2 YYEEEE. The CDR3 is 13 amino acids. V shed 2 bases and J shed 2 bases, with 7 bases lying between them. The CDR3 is CASSFGENYGYTF. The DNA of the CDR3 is TGTGCCAGCAGCTTCGGGGAGAACTATGGCTACACCTTC.

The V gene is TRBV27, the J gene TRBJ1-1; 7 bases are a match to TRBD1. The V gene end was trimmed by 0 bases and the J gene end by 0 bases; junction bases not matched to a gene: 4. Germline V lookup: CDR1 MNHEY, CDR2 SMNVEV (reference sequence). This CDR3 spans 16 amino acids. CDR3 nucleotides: TGTGCCAGCAGTTTATCGGGACAGACGATGAACACTGAAGCTTTCTTT. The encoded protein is CASSLSGQTMNTEAFF.

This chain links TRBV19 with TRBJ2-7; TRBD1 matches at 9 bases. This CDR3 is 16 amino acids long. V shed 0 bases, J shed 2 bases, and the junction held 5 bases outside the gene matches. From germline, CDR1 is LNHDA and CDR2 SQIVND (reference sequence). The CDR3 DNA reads TGTGCCAGTAGTATAGATGGGACAGGGAATACCTACGAGCAGTACTTC. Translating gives CASSIDGTGNTYEQYF.

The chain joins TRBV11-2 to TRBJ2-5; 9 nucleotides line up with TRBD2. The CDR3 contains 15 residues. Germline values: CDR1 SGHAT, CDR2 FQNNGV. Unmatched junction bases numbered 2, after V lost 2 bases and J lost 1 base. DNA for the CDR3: TGTGCCAGCAGCTTAACAGCGGGAGGCCAAGAGACCCAGTACTTC. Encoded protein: CASSLTAGGQETQYF.

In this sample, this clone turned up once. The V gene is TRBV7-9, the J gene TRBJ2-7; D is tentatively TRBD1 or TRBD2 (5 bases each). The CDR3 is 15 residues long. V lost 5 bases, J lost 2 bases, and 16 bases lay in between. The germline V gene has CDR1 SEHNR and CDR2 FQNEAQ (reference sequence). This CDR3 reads CASSPAGTATYEQYF. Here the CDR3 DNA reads TGTGCCAGCAGCCCGGCCGGGACGGCGACCTACGAGCAGTACTTC.

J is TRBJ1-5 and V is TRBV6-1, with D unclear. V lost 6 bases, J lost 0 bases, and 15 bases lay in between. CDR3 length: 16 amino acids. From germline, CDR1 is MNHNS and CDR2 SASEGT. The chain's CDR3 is CASRETAEYSNQPQHF. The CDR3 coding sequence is TGTGCCAGCAGGGAAACTGCGGAGTATAGCAATCAGCCCCAGCATTTT.

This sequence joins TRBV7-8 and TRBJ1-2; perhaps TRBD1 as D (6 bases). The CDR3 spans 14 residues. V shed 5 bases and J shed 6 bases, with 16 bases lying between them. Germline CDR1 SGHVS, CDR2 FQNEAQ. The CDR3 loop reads CASSLYQGRNGYTF. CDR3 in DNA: TGTGCCAGCAGCCTGTACCAGGGGAGAAATGGCTACACCTTC.

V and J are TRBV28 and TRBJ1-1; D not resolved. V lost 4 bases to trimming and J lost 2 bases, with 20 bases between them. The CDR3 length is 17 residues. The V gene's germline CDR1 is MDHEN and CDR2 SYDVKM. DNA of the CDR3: TGTGCCAGCAGTTCATTGGACGTAGTGGGTGTTAACACTGAAGCTTTCTTT. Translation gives CASSSLDVVGVNTEAFF.

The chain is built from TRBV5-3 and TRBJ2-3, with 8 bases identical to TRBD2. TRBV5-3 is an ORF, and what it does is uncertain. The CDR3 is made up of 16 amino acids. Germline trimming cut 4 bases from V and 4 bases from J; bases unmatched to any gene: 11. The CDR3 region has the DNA TGTGCCAGAAGCGTCCGACTAGCGCATCCCCCAGATACGCAGTATTTT. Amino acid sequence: CARSVRLAHPPDTQYF.

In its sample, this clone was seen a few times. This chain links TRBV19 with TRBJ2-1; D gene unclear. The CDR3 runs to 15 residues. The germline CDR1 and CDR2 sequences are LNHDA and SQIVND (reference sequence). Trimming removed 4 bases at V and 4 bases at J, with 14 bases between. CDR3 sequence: CASSTLPSLYNEQFF. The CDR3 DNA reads TGTGCCAGTAGTACTCTGCCCTCGCTATACAATGAGCAGTTCTTC.

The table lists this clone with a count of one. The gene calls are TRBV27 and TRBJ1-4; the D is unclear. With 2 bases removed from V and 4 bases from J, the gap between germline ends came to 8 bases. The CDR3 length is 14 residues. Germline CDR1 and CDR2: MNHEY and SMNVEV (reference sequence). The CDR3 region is CASSLGGINEKLFF. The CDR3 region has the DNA TGTGCCAGCAGTTTAGGAGGGATTAATGAAAAACTGTTTTTT.

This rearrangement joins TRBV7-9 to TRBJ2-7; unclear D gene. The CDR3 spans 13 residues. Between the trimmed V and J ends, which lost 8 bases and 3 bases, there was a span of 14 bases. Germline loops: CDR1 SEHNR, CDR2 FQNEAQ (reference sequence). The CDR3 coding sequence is TGTGCCAGCTCCGGCCAGCCAGTCTACGAGCAGTACTTC. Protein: CASSGQPVYEQYF.

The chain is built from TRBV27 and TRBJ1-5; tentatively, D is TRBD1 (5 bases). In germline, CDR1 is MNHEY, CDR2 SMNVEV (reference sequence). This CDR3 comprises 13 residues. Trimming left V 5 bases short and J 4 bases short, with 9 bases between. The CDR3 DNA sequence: TGTGCCAGCAGTCAAGACAGAAATCAGCCCCAGCATTTT. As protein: CASSQDRNQPQHF.

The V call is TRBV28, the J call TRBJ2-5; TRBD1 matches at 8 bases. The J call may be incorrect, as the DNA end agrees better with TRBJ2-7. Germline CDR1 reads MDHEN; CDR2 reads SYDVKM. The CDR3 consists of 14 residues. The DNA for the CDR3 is TGTGCCAGCAGTTACGGACAGGGCACCTACGAGCAGTACTTC. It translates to CASSYGQGTYEQYF.

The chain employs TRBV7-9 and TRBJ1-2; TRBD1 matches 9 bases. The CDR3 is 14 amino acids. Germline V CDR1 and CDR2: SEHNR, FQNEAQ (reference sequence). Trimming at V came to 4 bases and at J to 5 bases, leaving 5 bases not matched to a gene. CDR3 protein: CASSSGQGLYGYTF. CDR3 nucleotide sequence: TGTGCCAGCAGCTCGGGACAGGGACTGTATGGCTACACCTTC. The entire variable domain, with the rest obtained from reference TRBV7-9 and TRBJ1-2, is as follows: DTGVSQNPRHKITKRGQNVTFRCDPISEHNRLYWYRQTLGQGPEFLTYFQNEAQLEKSRLLSDRFSAERPKGSFSTLEIQRTEQGDSAMYLCASSSGQGLYGYTFGSGTRLTVV.

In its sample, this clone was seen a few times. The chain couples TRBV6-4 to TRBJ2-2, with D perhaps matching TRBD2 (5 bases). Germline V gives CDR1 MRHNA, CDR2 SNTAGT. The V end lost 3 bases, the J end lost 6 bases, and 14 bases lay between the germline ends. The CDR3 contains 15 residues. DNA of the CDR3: TGTGCCAGCAGTGAAGGACTGACAAGTTCCGGGGAGCTGTTTTTT. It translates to CASSEGLTSSGELFF.

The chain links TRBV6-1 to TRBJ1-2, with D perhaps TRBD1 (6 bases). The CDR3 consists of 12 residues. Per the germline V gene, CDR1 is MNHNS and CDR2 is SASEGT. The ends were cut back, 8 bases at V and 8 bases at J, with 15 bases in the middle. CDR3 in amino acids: CASLGGARGYTF. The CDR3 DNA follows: TGTGCCAGCCTAGGGGGGGCGCGGGGCTACACCTTC.

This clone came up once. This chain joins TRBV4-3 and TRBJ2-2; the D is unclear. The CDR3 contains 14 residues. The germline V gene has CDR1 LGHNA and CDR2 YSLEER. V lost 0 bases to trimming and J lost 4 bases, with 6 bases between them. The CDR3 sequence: CASSQELVTGELFF. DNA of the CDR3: TGCGCCAGCAGCCAAGAATTAGTCACCGGGGAGCTGTTTTTT.

In DNA, the CDR3 is TGTGCCAGCAGCGCGGGGGGAGCCACCGGGGAGCTGTTTTTT. This codes for CASSAGGATGELFF. The genes are TRBV9 and TRBJ2-2, with 7 bases fitting TRBD2. CDR1 is SGDLS, CDR2 YYNGEE, per germline. Unmatched junction bases numbered 3, after V lost 3 bases and J lost 4 bases. The CDR3 has 14 amino acids.

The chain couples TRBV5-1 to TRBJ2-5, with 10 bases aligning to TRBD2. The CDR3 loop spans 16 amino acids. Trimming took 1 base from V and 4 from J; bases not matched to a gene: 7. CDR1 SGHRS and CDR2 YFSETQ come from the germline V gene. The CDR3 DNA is TGCGCCAGCAGCTTGACCGGGACTAGCGAGGGAGAGACCCAGTACTTC. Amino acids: CASSLTGTSEGETQYF.

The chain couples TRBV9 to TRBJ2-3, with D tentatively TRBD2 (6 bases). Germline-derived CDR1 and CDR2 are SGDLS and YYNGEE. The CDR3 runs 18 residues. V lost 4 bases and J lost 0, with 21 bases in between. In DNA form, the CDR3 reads TGTGCCAGCAGCCCCCAAACCCGGGACTTCCCTAGCACAGATACGCAGTATTTT. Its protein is CASSPQTRDFPSTDTQYF.

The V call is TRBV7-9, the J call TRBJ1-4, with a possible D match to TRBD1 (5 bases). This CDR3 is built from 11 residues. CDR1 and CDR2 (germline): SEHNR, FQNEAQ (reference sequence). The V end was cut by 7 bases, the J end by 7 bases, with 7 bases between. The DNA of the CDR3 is TGTGCCAGCAAGACAGCTGAAAAACTGTTTTTT. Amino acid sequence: CASKTAEKLFF.

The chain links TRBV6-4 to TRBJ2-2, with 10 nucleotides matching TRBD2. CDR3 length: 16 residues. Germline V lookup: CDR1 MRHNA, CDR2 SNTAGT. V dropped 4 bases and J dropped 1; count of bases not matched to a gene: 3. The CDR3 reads CASSVLAGQNTGELFF. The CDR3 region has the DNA TGTGCCAGCAGTGTACTAGCGGGACAGAACACCGGGGAGCTGTTTTTT.